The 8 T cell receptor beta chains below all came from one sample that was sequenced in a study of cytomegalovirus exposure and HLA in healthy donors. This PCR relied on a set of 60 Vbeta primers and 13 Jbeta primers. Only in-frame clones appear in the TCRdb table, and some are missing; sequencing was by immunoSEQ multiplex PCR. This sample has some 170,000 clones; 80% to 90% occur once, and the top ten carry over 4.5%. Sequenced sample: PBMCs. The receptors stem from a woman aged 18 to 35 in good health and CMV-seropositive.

The CDR3 coding sequence is TGTGCCAGCAGCCAAGATTTGATTATCGGCCGGGGAGTCGCGAACACCGGGGAGCTGTTTTTT. Translating it yields CASSQDLIIGRGVANTGELFF. The genes are TRBV4-2 and TRBJ2-2; weak D call: TRBD2 (5 bases). The CDR3 spans 21 residues. CDR1 is LGHNA and CDR2 is YNFKEQ in the germline V gene. Trimming pared 0 bases from V and 0 bases from J, leaving 23 bases between.

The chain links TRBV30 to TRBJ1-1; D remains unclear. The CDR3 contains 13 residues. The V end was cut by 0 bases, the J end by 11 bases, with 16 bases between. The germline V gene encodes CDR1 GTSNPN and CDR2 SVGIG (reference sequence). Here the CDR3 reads CAWSVLGGLRAFF. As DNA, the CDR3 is TGTGCCTGGAGTGTACTGGGCGGACTCCGGGCTTTCTTT.

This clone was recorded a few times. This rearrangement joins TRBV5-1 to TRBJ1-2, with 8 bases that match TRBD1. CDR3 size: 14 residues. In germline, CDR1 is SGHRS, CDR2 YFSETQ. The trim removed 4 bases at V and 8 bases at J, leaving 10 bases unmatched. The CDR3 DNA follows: TGCGCCAGCAGCGAGGGGACAGGTTCTTGGGGCTACACCTTC. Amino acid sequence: CASSEGTGSWGYTF.

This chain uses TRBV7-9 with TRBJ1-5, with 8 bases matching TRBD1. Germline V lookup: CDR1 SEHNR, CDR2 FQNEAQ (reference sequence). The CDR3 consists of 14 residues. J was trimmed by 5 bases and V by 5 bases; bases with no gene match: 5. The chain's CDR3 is CASSTGGWDQPQHF. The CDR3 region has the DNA TGTGCCAGCAGCACAGGGGGTTGGGATCAGCCCCAGCATTTT.

The CDR3 sequence: CASSFTRGNTEAFF. The CDR3 DNA follows: TGTGCCAGCAGTTTTACAAGGGGGAACACTGAAGCTTTCTTT. V gene TRBV5-4 combines with J gene TRBJ1-1, with D maybe TRBD1 (5 bases). V was cut by 5 bases and J by 1 base, with 12 bases left in between. The germline V gene encodes CDR1 SGHNT and CDR2 YYREEE (reference sequence). The CDR3 contains 14 residues.

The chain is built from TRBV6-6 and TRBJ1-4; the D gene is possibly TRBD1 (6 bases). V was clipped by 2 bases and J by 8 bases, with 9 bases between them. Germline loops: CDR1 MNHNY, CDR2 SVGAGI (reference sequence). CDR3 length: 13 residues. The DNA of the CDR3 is TGTGCCAGCAGTTACGGACAGATAGAAAAACTGTTTTTT. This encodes CASSYGQIEKLFF.

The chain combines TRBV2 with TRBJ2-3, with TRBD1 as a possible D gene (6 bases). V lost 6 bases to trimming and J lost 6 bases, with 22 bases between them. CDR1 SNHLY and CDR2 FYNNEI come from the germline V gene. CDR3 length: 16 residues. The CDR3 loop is CASRSREGQISDTQYF. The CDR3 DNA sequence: TGTGCCAGCAGATCACGAGAGGGACAAATCTCCGATACGCAGTATTTT.

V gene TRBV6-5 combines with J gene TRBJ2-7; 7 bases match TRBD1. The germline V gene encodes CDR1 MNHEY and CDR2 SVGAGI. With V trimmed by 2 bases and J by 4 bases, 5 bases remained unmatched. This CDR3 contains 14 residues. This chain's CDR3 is CASSYTGTAYEQYF. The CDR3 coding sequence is TGTGCCAGCAGTTACACTGGGACAGCATACGAGCAGTACTTC.